This T cell receptor beta chain was found in a study of memory CD4+ T cells and cytomegalovirus serostatus. Study-level background: Of the healthy Belgian adults, eight or nine were CMV seropositive and about 24 seronegative.

The sort gate was single viable CD3+CD4+CD8-CD45RO+ cells for memory CD4+ T cells. CDR3 length equals 13 residues. CDR1 SGHDT and CDR2 YYEEEE come from the germline V gene. The ends were cut back, 4 bases at V and 6 bases at J, with 13 bases in the middle. The data were produced by immunoSEQ multiplex PCR, yet TCRdb's version contains in-frame clones alone and is incomplete. The data show 60,000 or so clones, with 82% seen just once and 0.5% held by the top ten. This chain links TRBV5-6 with TRBJ1-1; D gene uncertain. This clonotype originated in an adult in good health and CMV-seronegative. Some clones in this sample may be carry-over from other donors' samples. Material: memory CD4+ T cells from blood. CDR3 sequence (DNA): TGTGCCAGCAGCCAACGTTGGGTCTCTGAAGCTTTCTTT. Translated, it gives CASSQRWVSEAFF.